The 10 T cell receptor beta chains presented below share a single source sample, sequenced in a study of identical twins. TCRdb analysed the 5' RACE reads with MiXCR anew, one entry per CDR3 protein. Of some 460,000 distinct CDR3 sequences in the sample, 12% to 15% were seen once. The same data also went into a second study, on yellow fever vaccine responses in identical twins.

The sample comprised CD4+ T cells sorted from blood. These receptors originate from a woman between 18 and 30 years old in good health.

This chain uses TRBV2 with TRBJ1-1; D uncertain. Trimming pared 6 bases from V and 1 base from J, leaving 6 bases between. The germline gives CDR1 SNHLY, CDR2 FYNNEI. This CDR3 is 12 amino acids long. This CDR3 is CASRRKNTEAFF. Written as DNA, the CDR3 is TGTGCCAGCAGGAGGAAGAACACTGAAGCTTTCTTT.

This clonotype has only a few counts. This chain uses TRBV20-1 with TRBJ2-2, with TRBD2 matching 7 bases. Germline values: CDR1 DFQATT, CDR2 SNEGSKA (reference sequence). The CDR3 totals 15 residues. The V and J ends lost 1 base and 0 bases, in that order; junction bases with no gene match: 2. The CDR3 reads CSARVGGTNTGELFF. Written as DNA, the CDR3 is TGCAGTGCTAGAGTCGGGGGGACGAACACCGGGGAGCTGTTTTTT.

In DNA, the CDR3 is TGTGCCAGCAGTTACTCAGAGGATCACCAAGAGACCCAGTACTTC. This translates into CASSYSEDHQETQYF. V gene TRBV6-5 combines with J gene TRBJ2-5; no definite D call. V gave up 0 bases and J gave up 0 bases, with 8 bases separating them. The CDR3 sequence is 15 residues long. Germline assignment: CDR1 MNHEY and CDR2 SVGAGI.

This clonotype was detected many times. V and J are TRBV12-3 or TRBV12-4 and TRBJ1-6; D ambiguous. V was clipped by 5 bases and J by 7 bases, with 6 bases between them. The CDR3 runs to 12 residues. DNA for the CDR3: TGTGCCAGCAGTCTAGGGAATTCACCCCTCCACTTT. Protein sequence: CASSLGNSPLHF.

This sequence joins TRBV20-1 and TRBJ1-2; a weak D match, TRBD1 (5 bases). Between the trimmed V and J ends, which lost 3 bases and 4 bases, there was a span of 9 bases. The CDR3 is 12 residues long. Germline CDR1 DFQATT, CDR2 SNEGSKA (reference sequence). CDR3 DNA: TGCAGTGCTAGTCAGGGACCCTATGGCTACACCTTC. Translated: CSASQGPYGYTF.

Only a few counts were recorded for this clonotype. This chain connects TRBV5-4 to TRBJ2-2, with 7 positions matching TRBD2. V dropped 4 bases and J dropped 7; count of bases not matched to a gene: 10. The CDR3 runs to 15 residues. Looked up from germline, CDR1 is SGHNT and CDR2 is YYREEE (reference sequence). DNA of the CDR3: TGTGCCAGCAGCGTGGACAAGACGGGGGGCGGGGAGCTGTTTTTT. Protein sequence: CASSVDKTGGGELFF.

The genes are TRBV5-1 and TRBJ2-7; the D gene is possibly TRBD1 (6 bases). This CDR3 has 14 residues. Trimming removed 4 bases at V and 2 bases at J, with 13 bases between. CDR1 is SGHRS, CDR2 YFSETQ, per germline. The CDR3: CASSSDRFPYEQYF. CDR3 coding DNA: TGCGCCAGCAGCAGTGACAGGTTCCCCTACGAGCAGTACTTC.

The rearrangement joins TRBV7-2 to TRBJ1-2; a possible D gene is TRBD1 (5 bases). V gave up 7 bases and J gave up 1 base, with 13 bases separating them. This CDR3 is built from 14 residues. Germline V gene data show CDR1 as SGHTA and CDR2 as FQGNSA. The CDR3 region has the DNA TGTGCCAGCACCGCGGTCGGGGGTAACTATGGCTACACCTTC. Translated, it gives CASTAVGGNYGYTF.

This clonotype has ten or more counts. Here the CDR3 reads CASSLDGGLQPQHF. CDR3 bases: TGTGCCAGCAGCTTGGACGGGGGTTTGCAGCCCCAGCATTTT. The chain employs TRBV5-5 and TRBJ1-5, with D possibly being TRBD1 (5 bases). The V and J ends lost 0 bases and 7 bases respectively, with 11 bases between them. Germline CDR1 SGHKS, CDR2 YYEKEE (reference sequence). This CDR3 is 14 amino acids long.

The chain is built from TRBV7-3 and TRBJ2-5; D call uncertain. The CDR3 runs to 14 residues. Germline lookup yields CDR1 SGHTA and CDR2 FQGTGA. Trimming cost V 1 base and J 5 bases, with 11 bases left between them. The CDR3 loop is CASSLSPGRETQYF. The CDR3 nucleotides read TGTGCCAGCAGCTTAAGTCCGGGCAGGGAGACCCAGTACTTC.